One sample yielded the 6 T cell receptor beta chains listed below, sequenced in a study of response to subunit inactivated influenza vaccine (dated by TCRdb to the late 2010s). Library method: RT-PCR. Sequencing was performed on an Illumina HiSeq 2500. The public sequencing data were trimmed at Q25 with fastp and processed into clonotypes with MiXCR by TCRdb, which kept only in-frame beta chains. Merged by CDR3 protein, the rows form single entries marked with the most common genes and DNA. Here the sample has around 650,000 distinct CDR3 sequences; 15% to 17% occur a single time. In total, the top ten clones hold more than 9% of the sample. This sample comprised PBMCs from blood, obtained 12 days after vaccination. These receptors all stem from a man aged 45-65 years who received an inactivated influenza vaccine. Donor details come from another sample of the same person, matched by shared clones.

As DNA, the CDR3 is TGTGCCAGCAGCTTGAACGGGGAGAGGGTAGATACGCAGTATTTT. Its protein is CASSLNGERVDTQYF. The chain joins TRBV7-2 to TRBJ2-3; possible D gene TRBD2, 5 bases. V lost 3 bases and J 5 bases, leaving 15 bases between the germline ends. The CDR3 totals 15 residues. Germline V CDR1 and CDR2: SGHTA, FQGNSA.

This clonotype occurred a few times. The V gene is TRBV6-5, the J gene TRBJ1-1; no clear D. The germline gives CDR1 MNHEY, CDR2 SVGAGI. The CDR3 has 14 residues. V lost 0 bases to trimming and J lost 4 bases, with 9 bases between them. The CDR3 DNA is TGTGCCAGCAGTTACTCGATTTGGGGCACTGAAGCTTTCTTT. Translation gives CASSYSIWGTEAFF.

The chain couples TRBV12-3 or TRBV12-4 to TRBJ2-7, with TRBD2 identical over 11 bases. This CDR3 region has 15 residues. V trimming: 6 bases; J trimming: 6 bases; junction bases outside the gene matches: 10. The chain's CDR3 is CASSRTSGGAFEQYF. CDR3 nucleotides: TGTGCCAGCAGCCGAACTAGCGGGGGAGCCTTCGAGCAGTACTTC.

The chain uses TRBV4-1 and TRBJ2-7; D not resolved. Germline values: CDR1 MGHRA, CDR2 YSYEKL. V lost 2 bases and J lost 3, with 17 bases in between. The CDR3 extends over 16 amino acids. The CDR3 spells CASSQWPSRPDYEQYF. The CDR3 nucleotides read TGCGCCAGCAGCCAATGGCCCAGCAGGCCTGACTACGAGCAGTACTTC.

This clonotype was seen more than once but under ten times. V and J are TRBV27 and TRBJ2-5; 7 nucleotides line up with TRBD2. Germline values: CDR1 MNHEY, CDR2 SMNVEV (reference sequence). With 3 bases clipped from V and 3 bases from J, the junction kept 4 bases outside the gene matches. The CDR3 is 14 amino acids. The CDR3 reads CASSFGGLEETQYF. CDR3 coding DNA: TGTGCCAGCAGTTTCGGCGGACTAGAAGAGACCCAGTACTTC.

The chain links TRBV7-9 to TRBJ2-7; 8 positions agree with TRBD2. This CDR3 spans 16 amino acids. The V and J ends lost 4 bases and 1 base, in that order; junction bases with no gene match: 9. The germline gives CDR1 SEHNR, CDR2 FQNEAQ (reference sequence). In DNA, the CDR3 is TGTGCCAGCAGCTCTCAGACTAGCGAGAATTCCTACGAGCAGTACTTC. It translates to CASSSQTSENSYEQYF.